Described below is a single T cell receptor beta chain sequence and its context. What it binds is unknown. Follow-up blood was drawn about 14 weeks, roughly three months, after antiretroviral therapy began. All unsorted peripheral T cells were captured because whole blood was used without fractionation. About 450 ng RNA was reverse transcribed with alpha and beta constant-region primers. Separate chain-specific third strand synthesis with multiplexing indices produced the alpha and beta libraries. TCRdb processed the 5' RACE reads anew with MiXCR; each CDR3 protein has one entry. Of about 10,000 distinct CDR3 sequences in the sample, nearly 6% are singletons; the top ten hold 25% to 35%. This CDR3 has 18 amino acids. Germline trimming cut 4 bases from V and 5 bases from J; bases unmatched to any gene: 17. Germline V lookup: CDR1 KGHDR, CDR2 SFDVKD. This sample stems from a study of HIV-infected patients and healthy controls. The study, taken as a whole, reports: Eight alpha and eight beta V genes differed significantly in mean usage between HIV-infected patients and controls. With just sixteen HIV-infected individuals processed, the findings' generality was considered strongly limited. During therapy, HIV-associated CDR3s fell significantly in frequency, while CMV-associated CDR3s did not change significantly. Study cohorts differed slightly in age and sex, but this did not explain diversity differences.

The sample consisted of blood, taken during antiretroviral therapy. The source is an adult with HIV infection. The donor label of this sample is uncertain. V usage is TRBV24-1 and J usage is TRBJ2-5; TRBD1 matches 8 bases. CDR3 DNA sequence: TGTGCCACCAGTGACCCTCCAGGCGAGACAGGGGCTGTGGAGACCCAGTACTTC. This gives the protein CATSDPPGETGAVETQYF.